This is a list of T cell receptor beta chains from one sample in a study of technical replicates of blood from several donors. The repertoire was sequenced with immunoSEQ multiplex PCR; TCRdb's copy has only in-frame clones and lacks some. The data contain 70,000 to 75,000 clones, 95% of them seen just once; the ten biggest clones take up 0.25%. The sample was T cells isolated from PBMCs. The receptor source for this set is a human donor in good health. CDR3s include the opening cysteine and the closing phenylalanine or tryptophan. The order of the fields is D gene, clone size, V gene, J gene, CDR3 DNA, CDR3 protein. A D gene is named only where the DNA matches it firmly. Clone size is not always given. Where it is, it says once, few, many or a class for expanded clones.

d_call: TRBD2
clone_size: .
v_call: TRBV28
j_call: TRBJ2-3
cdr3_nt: TGTGCCAGCAGTTCCTTCAATTTGGCGGGAGGGCCCCCAGATACGCAGTATTTT
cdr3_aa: CASSSFNLAGGPPDTQYF

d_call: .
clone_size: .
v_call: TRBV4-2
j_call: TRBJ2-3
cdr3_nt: TGTGCCAGCAGCCCGGAGATAGCCGCAGATACGCAGTATTTT
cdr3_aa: CASSPEIAADTQYF

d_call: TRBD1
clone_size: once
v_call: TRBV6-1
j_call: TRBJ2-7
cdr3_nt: TGTGCCAGCAGTGGCGACAGGGGTACCCGTCACGAGCAGTACTTC
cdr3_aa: CASSGDRGTRHEQYF

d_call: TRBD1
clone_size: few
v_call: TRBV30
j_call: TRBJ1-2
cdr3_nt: TGTGCCTGGGGGTGGACAGGGGAGACCTATGGCTACACCTTC
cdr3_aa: CAWGWTGETYGYTF

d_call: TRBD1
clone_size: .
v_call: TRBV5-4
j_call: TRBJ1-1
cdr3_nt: TGTGCCAGCAGCTTCGGGACAGGGGGAAAAGCTGAAGCTTTCTTT
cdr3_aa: CASSFGTGGKAEAFF

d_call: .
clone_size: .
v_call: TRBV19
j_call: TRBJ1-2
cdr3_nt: TGTGCCAGTAGTATTTTACCGTTGACTACTAACTATGGCTACACCTTC
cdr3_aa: CASSILPLTTNYGYTF

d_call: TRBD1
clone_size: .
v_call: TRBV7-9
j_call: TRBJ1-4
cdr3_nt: TGTGCCAGCAGCTTAGGGGACAGGGGGAATGAAAAACTGTTTTTT
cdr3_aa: CASSLGDRGNEKLFF

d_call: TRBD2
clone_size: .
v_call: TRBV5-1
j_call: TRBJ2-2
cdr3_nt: TGCGCCAGCAGCTGGACCCCTTTAGCGGGGGGCTCAACCGGGGAGCTGTTTTTT
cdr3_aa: CASSWTPLAGGSTGELFF

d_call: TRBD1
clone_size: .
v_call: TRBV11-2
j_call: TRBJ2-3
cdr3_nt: TGTGCCAGTCAAACACCGGGACAGGGCACCACAGATACGCAGTATTTT
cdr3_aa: CASQTPGQGTTDTQYF

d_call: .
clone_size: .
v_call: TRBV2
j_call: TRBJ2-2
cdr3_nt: TGTGCCAGCAGTGAAGCGCAGTGGCAGGGGATGTTTTTT
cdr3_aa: CASSEAQWQGMFF

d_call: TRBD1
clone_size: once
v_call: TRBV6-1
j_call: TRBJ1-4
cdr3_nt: TGTGCCAGCAGTGAGGCCCGGGGACAGGCTGATGAAAAACTGTTTTTT
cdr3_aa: CASSEARGQADEKLFF

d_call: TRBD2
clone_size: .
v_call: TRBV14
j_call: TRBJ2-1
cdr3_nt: TGTGCCAGCAGCCAAGATCCTAGCGGATACAATGAGCAGTTCTTC
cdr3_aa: CASSQDPSGYNEQFF

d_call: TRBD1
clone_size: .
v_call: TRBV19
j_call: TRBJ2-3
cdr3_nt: TGTGCCAGTAGTACGCCCGGGACAGGGGATTTGCAGTATTTT
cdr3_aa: CASSTPGTGDLQYF

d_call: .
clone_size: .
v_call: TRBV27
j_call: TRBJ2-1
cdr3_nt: TGTGCCAGCACAACAGGGAATGAGCAGTTCTTC
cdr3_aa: CASTTGNEQFF

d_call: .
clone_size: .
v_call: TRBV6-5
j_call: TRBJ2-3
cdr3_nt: TGTGCCAGCAGATCGGAACTCGGGACAGATACGCAGTATTTT
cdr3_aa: CASRSELGTDTQYF

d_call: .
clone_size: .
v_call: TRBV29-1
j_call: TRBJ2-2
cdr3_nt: TGCAGCGCTAGGACAGTTAACACCGGGGAGCTGTTTTTT
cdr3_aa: CSARTVNTGELFF

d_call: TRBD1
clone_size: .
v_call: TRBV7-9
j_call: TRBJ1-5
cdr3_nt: TGTGCCAGCAGCCGAATTCCAGGGGGCCGAGACCATAGCAATCAGCCCCAGCATTTT
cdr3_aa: CASSRIPGGRDHSNQPQHF

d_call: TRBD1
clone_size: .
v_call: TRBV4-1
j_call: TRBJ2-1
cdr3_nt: TGCGCCAGCAGCCAGCCGGGACAGCTCGATGAGCAGTTCTTC
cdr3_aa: CASSQPGQLDEQFF

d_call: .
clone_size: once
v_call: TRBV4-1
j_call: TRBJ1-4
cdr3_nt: TGCGCCAGCAGCCAAGTACAGGGCACAAATGAAAAACTGTTTTTT
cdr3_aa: CASSQVQGTNEKLFF

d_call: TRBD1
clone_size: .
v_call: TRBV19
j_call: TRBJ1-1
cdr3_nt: TGTGCCAGCTTGGGACAGACGAACACTGAAGCTTTCTTT
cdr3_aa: CASLGQTNTEAFF

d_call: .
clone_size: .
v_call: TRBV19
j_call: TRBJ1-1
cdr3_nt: TGTGCCAGTAGTATAGGCGGGGCTTCTGGAAACACTGAAGCTTTCTTT
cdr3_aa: CASSIGGASGNTEAFF

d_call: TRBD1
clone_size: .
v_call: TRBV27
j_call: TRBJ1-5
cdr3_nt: TGTGCCAGCAGTTTATTGGGACAGCCATACAATCAGCCCCAGCATTTT
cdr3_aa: CASSLLGQPYNQPQHF

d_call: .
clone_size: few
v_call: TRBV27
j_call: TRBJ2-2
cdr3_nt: TGTGCCAGCAGTTCCGCACCGGTTCTCGGGGAGCTGTTTTTT
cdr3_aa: CASSSAPVLGELFF

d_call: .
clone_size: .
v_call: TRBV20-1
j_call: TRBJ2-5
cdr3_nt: TGCAGTGCTATTAGTGAGACCCAGTACTTC
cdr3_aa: CSAISETQYF

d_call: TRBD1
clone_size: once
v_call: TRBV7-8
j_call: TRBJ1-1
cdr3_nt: TGTGCCAGCAGACGTAGACGGACAGGGGGCCGAAGCACTGAAGCTTTCTTT
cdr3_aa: CASRRRRTGGRSTEAFF

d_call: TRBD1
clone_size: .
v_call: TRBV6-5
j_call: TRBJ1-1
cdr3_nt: TGTGCCAGCAGGAGACAGGGGAACACTGAAGCTTTCTTT
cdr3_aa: CASRRQGNTEAFF

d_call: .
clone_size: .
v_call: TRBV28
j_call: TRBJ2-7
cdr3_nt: TGTGCCAGCAGTTTGGGAGGCAGGTCCTACGAGCAGTACTTC
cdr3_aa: CASSLGGRSYEQYF

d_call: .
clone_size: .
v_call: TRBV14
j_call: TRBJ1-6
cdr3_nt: TGTGCCAGCAGCCAAGATGGCATCCAGTATAATTCACCCCTCCACTTT
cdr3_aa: CASSQDGIQYNSPLHF